The 14 T cell receptor beta chains given below trace back to one sample, sequenced in a study of CD8 T cells in Susac syndrome. Reverse transcription of roughly 0.5 to 1 ug RNA was performed with random hexamers. TCRdb reprocessed the immunoSEQ multiplex PCR reads via MiXCR and lists one record per CDR3 protein. The sample lists roughly 180,000 distinct CDR3 sequences, approximately 94% seen once, with 0.1% in the top ten. Sequenced input: CD4+ T cells from PBMCs. Every receptor here comes from a human donor in good health.

This chain uses TRBV12-3 or TRBV12-4 with TRBJ2-7; D not resolved. The V end was cut by 2 bases, the J end by 3 bases, with 11 bases between. The CDR3 is 14 residues long. The CDR3 here is CASSLRVLGYEQYF. In DNA, the CDR3 is TGTGCCAGCAGTTTAAGGGTCTTGGGCTACGAGCAGTACTTC.

The rearrangement uses TRBV20-1 and TRBJ1-5, with D perhaps matching TRBD1 (5 bases). Germline values: CDR1 DFQATT, CDR2 SNEGSKA (reference sequence). CDR3 length: 13 amino acids. The V and J ends lost 5 bases and 7 bases respectively, with 15 bases between them. This CDR3 reads CSAGAGDGQPQHF. CDR3 coding DNA: TGCAGTGCTGGCGCGGGGGATGGGCAGCCCCAGCATTTT.

A single count supports this clonotype. The rearrangement links TRBV30 to TRBJ1-4; D unclear. Deletions cut 8 bases from V and 0 bases from J, with 10 bases between. This CDR3 spans 13 amino acids. Germline V gene data show CDR1 as GTSNPN and CDR2 as SVGIG (reference sequence). In nucleotides, the CDR3 is TGTGCCGGTAGTGGGACAACTAATGAAAAACTGTTTTTT. This gives the protein CAGSGTTNEKLFF.

The V call is TRBV4-3, the J call TRBJ1-5, with D unresolved. Germline CDR1 LGHNA, CDR2 YSLEER. V lost 1 base and J 0 bases, leaving 4 bases between the germline ends. This CDR3 comprises 14 residues. DNA for the CDR3: TGCGCCAGCAGCCAAGGACATAGCAATCAGCCCCAGCATTTT. Its translation: CASSQGHSNQPQHF.

This chain links TRBV28 with TRBJ1-1; 9 positions agree with TRBD1. After removal of 6 bases from V and 6 bases from J, the junction contained 11 bases not matched to a gene. CDR1 is MDHEN and CDR2 is SYDVKM in the germline V gene. This CDR3 has 15 residues. The DNA of the CDR3 is TGTGCCAGCAGCCCCGGACAGGGGATTAGTTCTGAAGCTTTCTTT. Translated: CASSPGQGISSEAFF.

The chain is built from TRBV29-1 and TRBJ1-1, with D perhaps TRBD1 (6 bases). Germline lookup yields CDR1 SQVTM and CDR2 ANQGSEA. The CDR3 has 15 residues. V lost 2 bases and J lost 0, with 13 bases in between. For the CDR3, the DNA is TGCAGCGTTGAACTCACAGGGTACATGAACACTGAAGCTTTCTTT. Translating gives CSVELTGYMNTEAFF.

In its sample, this clonotype was seen once. The V call is TRBV11-3, the J call TRBJ2-7; D unresolved. Trimming took 0 bases from V and 3 from J, leaving 3 bases between them. The CDR3 runs to 12 residues. Germline lookup yields CDR1 SGHNT and CDR2 YENEEA. CDR3 loop: CASSLDDYEQYF. CDR3 nucleotides: TGTGCCAGCAGCTTAGACGACTACGAGCAGTACTTC.

The J gene is TRBJ2-1, the V gene TRBV29-1; 10 positions agree with TRBD2. Looked up from germline, CDR1 is SQVTM and CDR2 is ANQGSEA. Trimming cost V 3 bases and J 3 bases; bases outside gene matches: 14. The CDR3 loop spans 18 amino acids. For the CDR3, the DNA is TGCAGCGTTGACTTGTTAGGGCGAGCGGGAGGGAGCTACAATGAGCAGTTCTTC. Translated, it gives CSVDLLGRAGGSYNEQFF.

This rearrangement joins TRBV30 to TRBJ2-2, with 11 positions matching TRBD1. The CDR3 runs 14 residues. Germline trimming cut 7 bases from V and 5 bases from J; bases unmatched to any gene: 6. The germline gives CDR1 GTSNPN, CDR2 SVGIG (reference sequence). The DNA of the CDR3 is TGTGCCTACCCCCGGGACAGGGGGACCGGGGAGCTGTTTTTT. Its translation: CAYPRDRGTGELFF.

V is TRBV5-1 and J is TRBJ1-1; D is ambiguous. The ends were cut back, 4 bases at V and 1 base at J, with 14 bases in the middle. The CDR3 sequence is 15 residues long. Germline V gives CDR1 SGHRS, CDR2 YFSETQ. The CDR3 here is CASSVTTVENTEAFF. CDR3 nucleotide sequence: TGCGCCAGCAGCGTTACCACGGTTGAGAACACTGAAGCTTTCTTT.

V gene TRBV12-3 or TRBV12-4 combines with J gene TRBJ2-1; 14 bases are shared with TRBD2. V shed 6 bases and J 8 bases; nucleotides not matched to a gene: 15. The CDR3 length is 18 residues. CDR3 residues: CASSLGLAGGFRFYEQFF. CDR3 DNA sequence: TGTGCCAGCAGCCTTGGACTAGCGGGGGGTTTTAGATTCTATGAGCAGTTCTTC.

The count of this clonotype is one. The CDR3 DNA reads TGTGCCAGCAGCTTAAAGCACCTAGCGGGGAAAGAGACCCAGTACTTC. It is translated as CASSLKHLAGKETQYF. This sequence joins TRBV7-2 and TRBJ2-5; 9 nucleotides agree with TRBD2. The CDR3 runs to 16 residues. CDR1 is SGHTA and CDR2 is FQGNSA in the germline V gene. J was trimmed by 3 bases and V by 2 bases; bases with no gene match: 7. Based on the CDR3 plus reference TRBV7-2 and TRBJ2-5, the full variable domain is GAGVSQSPSNKVTEKGKDVELRCDPISGHTALYWYRQSLGQGLEFLIYFQGNSAPDKSGLPSDRFSAERTGGSVSTLTIQRTQQEDSAVYLCASSLKHLAGKETQYFGPGTRLLVL.

The chain couples TRBV28 to TRBJ2-3; D unclear. This CDR3 region has 11 residues. The germline gives CDR1 MDHEN, CDR2 SYDVKM. V lost 1 base and J 12 bases, leaving 8 bases between the germline ends. CDR3 in DNA: TGTGCCAGCAGTTTATTACAGAAACAGTATTTT. This translates into CASSLLQKQYF. The variable domain in full, completed from reference TRBV28 and TRBJ2-3, reads DVKVTQSSRYLVKRTGEKVFLECVQDMDHENMFWYRQDPGLGLRLIYFSYDVKMKEKGDIPEGYSVSREKKERFSLILESASTNQTSMYLCASSLLQKQYFGPGTRLTVL.

The CDR3 sequence is CSAAPGLDGDTQYF. Here the CDR3 DNA reads TGCAGTGCTGCGCCGGGACTAGATGGAGATACGCAGTATTTT. The chain employs TRBV20-1 and TRBJ2-3, with 8 positions matching TRBD2. Germline V gives CDR1 DFQATT, CDR2 SNEGSKA (reference sequence). The CDR3 totals 14 residues. V was pared by 5 bases and J by 5 bases, with 9 bases of the junction left unmatched.